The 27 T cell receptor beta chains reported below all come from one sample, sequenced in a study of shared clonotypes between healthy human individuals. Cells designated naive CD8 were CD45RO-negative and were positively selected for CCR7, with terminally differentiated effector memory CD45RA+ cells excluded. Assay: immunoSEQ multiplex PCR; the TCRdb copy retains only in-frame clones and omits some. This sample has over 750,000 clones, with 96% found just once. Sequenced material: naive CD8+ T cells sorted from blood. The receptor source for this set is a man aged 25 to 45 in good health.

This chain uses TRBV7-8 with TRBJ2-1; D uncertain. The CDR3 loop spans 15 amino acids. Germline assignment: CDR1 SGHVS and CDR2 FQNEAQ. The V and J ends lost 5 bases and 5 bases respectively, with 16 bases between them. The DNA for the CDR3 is TGTGCCAGCAGCCTCGCTGTATATAGACACAATGAGCAGTTCTTC. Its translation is CASSLAVYRHNEQFF.

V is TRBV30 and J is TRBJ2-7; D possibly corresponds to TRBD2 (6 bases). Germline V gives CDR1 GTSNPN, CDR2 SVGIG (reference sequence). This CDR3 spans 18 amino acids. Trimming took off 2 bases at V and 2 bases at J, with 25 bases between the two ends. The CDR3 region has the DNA TGTGCCTGGAGTAGAGCGCGGGGTTCGGGCCTTCCTACCTACGAGCAGTACTTC. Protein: CAWSRARGSGLPTYEQYF.

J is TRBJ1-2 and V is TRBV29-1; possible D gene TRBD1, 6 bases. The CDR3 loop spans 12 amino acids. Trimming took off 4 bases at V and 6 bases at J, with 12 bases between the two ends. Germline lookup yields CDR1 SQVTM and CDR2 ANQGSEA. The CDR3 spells CSVAVNRDGYTF. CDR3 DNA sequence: TGCAGCGTTGCGGTTAACAGGGATGGCTACACCTTC.

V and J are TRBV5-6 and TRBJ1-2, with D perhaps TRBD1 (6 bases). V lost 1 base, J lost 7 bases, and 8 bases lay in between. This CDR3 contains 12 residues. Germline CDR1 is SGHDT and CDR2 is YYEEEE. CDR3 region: CASSLRGSGYTF. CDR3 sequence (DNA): TGTGCCAGCAGCTTGAGGGGGTCTGGCTACACCTTC.

The CDR3 region has the DNA TGTGCCAGCTCACCACCGTTAAACACCATATATTTT. Its translation is CASSPPLNTIYF. The gene calls are TRBV18 and TRBJ1-3; D gene unclear. The CDR3 contains 12 residues. Germline V gives CDR1 KGHSH, CDR2 LQKENI. The V gene lost 0 bases and the J gene lost 6 bases, with 3 bases spanning the gap.

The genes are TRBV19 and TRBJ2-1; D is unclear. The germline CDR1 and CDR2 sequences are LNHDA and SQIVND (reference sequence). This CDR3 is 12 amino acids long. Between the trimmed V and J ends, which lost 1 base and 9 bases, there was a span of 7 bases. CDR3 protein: CASSIGLAEQFF. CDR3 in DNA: TGTGCCAGTAGTATAGGCCTCGCTGAGCAGTTCTTC.

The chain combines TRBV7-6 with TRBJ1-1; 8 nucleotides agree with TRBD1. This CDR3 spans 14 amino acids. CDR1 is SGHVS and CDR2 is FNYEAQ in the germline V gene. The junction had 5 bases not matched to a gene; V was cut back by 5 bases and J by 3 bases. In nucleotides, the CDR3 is TGTGCCAGCAGCCAGGGGGCCTGGGACACTGAAGCTTTCTTT. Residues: CASSQGAWDTEAFF. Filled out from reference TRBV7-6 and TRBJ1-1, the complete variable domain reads GAGVSQSPRYKVTKRGQDVALRCDPISGHVSLYWYRQALGQGPEFLTYFNYEAQQDKSGLPNDRFSAERPEGSISTLTIQRTEQRDSAMYRCASSQGAWDTEAFFGQGTRLTVV.

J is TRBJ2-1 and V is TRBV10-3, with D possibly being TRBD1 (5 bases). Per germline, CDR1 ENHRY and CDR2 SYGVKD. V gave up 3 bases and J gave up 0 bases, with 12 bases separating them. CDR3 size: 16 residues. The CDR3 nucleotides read TGTGCCATCAGTGACCCGACAGAGAGCTCCTACAATGAGCAGTTCTTC. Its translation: CAISDPTESSYNEQFF.

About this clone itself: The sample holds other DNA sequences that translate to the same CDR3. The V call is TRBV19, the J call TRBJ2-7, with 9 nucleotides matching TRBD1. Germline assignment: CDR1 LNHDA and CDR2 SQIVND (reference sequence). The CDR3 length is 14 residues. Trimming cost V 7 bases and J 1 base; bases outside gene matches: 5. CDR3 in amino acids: CASTPTGGSYEQYF. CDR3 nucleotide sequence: TGTGCCAGTACCCCGACAGGGGGTTCCTACGAGCAGTACTTC.

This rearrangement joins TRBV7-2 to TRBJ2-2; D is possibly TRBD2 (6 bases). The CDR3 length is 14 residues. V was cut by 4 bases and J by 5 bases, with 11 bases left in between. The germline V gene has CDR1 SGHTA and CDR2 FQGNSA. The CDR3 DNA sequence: TGTGCCAGCAGCTCCCGGGACTCTACCGGGGAGCTGTTTTTT. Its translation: CASSSRDSTGELFF.

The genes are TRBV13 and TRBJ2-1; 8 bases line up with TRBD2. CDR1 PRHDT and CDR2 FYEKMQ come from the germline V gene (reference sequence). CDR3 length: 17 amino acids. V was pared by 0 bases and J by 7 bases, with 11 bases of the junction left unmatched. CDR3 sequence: CASSLGPTSAGTNEQFF. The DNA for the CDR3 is TGTGCCAGCAGCTTAGGCCCGACTAGCGCGGGGACTAATGAGCAGTTCTTC.

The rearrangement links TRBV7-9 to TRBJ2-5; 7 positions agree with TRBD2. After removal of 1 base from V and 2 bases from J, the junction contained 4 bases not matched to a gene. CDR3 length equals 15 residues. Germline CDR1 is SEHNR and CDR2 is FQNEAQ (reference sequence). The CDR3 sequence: CASSLEASGQETQYF. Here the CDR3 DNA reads TGTGCCAGCAGCTTAGAGGCTAGCGGTCAAGAGACCCAGTACTTC.

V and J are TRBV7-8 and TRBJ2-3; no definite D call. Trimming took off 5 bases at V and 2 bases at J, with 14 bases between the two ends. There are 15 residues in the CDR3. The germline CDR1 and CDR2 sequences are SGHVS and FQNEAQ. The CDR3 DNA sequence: TGTGCCAGCAGCACCCGTTTGTCCCTCACAGATACGCAGTATTTT. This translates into CASSTRLSLTDTQYF. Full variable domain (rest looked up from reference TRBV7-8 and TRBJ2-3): GAGVSQSPRYKVAKRGQDVALRCDPISGHVSLFWYQQALGQGPEFLTYFQNEAQLDKSGLPSDRFFAERPEGSVSTLKIQRTQQEDSAVYLCASSTRLSLTDTQYFGPGTRLTVL.

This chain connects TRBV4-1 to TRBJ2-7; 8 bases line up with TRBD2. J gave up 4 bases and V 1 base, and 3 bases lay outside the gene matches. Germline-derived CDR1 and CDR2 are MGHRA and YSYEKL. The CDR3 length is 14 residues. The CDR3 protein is CASSQGLAIYEQYF. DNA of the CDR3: TGCGCCAGCAGCCAAGGACTAGCGATATACGAGCAGTACTTC.

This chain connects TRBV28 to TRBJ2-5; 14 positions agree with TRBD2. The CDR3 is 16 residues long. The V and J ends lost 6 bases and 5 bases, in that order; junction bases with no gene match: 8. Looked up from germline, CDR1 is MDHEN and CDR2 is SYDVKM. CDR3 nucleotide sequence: TGTGCCAGCAGCCTGACTAGCGGGAGGGCTTGGGAGACCCAGTACTTC. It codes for CASSLTSGRAWETQYF. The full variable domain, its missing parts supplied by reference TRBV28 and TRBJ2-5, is DVKVTQSSRYLVKRTGEKVFLECVQDMDHENMFWYRQDPGLGLRLIYFSYDVKMKEKGDIPEGYSVSREKKERFSLILESASTNQTSMYLCASSLTSGRAWETQYFGPGTRLLVL.

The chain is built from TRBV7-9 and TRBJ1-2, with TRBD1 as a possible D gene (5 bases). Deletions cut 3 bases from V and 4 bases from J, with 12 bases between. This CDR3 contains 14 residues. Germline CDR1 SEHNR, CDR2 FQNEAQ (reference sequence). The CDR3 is CASSLGGSPYGYTF. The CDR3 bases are TGTGCCAGCAGCTTGGGGGGGAGTCCCTATGGCTACACCTTC.

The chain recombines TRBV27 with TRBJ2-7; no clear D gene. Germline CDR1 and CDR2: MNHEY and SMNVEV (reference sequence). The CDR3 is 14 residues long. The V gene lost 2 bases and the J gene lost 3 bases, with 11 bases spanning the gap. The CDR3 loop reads CASSLVVGSYEQYF. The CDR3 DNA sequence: TGTGCCAGCAGTTTAGTCGTCGGAAGCTACGAGCAGTACTTC.

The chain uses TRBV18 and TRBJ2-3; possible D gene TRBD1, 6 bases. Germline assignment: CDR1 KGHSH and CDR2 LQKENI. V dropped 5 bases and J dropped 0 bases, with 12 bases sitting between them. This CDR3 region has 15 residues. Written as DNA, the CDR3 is TGTGCCAGCTCAGTGGACAGCTATAGCACAGATACGCAGTATTTT. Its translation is CASSVDSYSTDTQYF.

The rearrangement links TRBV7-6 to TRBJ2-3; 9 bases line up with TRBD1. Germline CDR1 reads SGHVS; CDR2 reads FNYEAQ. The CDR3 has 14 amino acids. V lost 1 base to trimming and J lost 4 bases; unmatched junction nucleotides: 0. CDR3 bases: TGTGCCAGCAGCTTAGGGACAGGGGCAGATACGCAGTATTTT. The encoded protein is CASSLGTGADTQYF.

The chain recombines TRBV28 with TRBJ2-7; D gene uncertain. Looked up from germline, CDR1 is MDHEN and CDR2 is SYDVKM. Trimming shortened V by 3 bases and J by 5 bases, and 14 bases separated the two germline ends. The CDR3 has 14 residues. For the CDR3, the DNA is TGTGCCAGCAGTTTGAACCGGGTCGGAGACGAGCAGTACTTC. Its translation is CASSLNRVGDEQYF.

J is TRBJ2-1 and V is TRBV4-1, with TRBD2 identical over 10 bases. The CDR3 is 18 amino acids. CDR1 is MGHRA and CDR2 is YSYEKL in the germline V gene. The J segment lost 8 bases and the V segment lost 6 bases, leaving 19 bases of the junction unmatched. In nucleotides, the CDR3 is TGCGCCAGCAGAGAAGCTCCTATCCCTAGCGGGAGTAGGGATGAGCAGTTCTTC. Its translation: CASREAPIPSGSRDEQFF.

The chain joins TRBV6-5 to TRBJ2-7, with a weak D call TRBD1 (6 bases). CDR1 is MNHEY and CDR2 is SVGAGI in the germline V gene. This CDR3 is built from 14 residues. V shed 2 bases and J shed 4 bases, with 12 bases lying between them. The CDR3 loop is CASSYQGRPYEQYF. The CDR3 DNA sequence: TGTGCCAGCAGTTACCAGGGGCGGCCGTACGAGCAGTACTTC.

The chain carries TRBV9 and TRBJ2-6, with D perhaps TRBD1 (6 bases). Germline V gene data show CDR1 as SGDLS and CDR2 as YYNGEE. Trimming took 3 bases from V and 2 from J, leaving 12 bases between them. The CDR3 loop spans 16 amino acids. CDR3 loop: CASSASQGTGANVLTF. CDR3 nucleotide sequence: TGTGCCAGCAGCGCGTCGCAGGGGACTGGGGCCAACGTCCTGACTTTC.

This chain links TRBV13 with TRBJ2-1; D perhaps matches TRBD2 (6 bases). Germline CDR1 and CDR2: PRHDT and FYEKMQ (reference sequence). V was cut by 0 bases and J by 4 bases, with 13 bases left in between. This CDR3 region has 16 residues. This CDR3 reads CASSLGSGAYYNEQFF. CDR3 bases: TGTGCCAGCAGCTTAGGTAGCGGAGCCTATTACAATGAGCAGTTCTTC.

In DNA form, the CDR3 reads TGTGCCAGCAATCCACTAGCTTTTAACACCGGGGAGCTGTTTTTT. Its translation: CASNPLAFNTGELFF. The chain couples TRBV28 to TRBJ2-2, with a tentative D call TRBD2 (6 bases). This CDR3 is 15 amino acids long. V was clipped by 7 bases and J by 2 bases, with 14 bases between them. From germline, CDR1 is MDHEN and CDR2 SYDVKM.

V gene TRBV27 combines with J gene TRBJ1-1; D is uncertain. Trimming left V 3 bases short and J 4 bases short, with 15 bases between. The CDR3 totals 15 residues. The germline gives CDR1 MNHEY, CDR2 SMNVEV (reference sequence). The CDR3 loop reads CASSFLRESATEAFF. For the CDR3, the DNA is TGTGCCAGCAGTTTCCTGAGGGAAAGTGCCACTGAAGCTTTCTTT.

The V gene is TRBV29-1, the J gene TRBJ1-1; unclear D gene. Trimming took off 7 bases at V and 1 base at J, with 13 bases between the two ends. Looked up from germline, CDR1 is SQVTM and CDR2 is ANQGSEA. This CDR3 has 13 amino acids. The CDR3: CSGRSFGNTEAFF. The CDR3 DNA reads TGCAGCGGAAGATCCTTTGGGAACACTGAAGCTTTCTTT.